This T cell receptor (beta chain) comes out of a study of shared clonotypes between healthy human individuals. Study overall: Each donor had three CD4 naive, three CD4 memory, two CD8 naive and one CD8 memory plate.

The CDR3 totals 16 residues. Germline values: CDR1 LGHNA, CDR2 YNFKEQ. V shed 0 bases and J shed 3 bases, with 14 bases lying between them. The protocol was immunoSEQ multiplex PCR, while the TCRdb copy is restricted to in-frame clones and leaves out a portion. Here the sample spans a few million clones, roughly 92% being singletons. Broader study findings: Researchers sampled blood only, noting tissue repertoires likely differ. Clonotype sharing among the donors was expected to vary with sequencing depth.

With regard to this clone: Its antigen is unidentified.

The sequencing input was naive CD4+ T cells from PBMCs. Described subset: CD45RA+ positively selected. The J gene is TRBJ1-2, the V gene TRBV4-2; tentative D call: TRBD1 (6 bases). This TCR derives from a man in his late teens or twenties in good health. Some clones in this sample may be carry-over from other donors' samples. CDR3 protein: CASSQEGRDKYYGYTF. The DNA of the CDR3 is TGTGCCAGCAGCCAAGAAGGCCGGGACAAATACTATGGCTACACCTTC.